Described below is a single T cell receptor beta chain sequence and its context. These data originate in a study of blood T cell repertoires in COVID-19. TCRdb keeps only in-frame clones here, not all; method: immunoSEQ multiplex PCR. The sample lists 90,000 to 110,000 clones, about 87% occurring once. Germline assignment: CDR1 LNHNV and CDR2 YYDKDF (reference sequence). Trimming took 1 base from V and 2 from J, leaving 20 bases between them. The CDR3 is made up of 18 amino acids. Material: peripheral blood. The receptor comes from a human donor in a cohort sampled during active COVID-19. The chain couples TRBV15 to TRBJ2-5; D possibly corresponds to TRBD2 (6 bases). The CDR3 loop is CATSRGLTSGSLQETQYF. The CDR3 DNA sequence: TGTGCCACCAGCAGAGGCCTTACGAGCGGGTCCCTTCAAGAGACCCAGTACTTC.